This T cell receptor beta chain comes out of a study of blood T cell repertoires in COVID-19. About the study: COVID-19 samples from acute and convalescent phases originated in the United States, Italy and Spain. T cells, B-cell-depleted T cells, or PBMCs supplied cDNA or gDNA.

The CDR3 is 13 residues long. Germline V CDR1 and CDR2: MDHEN, SYDVKM. This clone was seen a single time. The junction does not match germline at one end; this may be a read error. Authors' data handling: Researchers report that nucleated cell counts were estimated from reference gene primer amplification. Profiling relied on immunoSEQ multiplex PCR, and the TCRdb table lists in-frame clones only, not all of them. V and J calls and clone size are as listed in that table; D and trimming were resolved from the DNA. The sample yields nearly 110,000 clones, about 89% seen once. The gene calls are TRBV28 and TRBJ1-1; D remains ambiguous. Sequencing used peripheral blood. The clonotype originates from a middle-aged man with active or convalescent COVID-19. The CDR3 nucleotides are TGTGCCACCAGTATAGGAGTGAACACTGAAGCTTTCTTT. Translating gives CATSIGVNTEAFF.